This TCR beta chain is drawn from a study of regulatory T cells in long-lasting Graves disease. This sample's time point: persistent/refractory GD, antithyroid drugs over 5 years with positive TRAb. Scientists built the TCR library using RNA that was extracted from PBMCs. Diagnoses of Graves' disease were made by American Thyroid Association guidelines. Libraries of TCR beta came from iRepertoire HTBI primers plus Arm-PCR of CDR3 regions. TCRdb processed the multiplex PCR reads anew with MiXCR; each CDR3 protein has one entry. The table shows approximately 440,000 distinct CDR3 sequences, with roughly a quarter occurring only once. Whole-study findings and limits: TCR diversity was lower in persistent than newly diagnosed Graves' disease.

This clonotype was observed a few times. Its antigen is not identified. Trimming cost V 4 bases and J 7 bases, with 13 bases left between them. The CDR3 length is 14 residues. Germline V gene data show CDR1 as SGHTA and CDR2 as FQGTGA. The genes are TRBV7-3 and TRBJ2-2; TRBD1 might be the D (6 bases). Sample: peripheral blood mononuclear cells (PBMCs), taken when the disease was refractory, from a patient treated with antithyroid drugs. The clonotype originates from a female donor with Graves disease. As DNA, the CDR3 is TGTGCCAGCAGCTCGGACAGTCGGAACGGGGAGCTGTTTTTT. As protein: CASSSDSRNGELFF. The entire variable domain, with the rest obtained from reference TRBV7-3 and TRBJ2-2, is as follows: GAGVSQTPSNKVTEKGKYVELRCDPISGHTALYWYRQSLGQGPEFLIYFQGTGAADDSGLPNDRFFAVRPEGSVSTLKIQRTERGDSAVYLCASSSDSRNGELFFGEGSRLTVL.